This record looks at one TCR beta chain sequence and its context. Its specificity is not known. Method: immunoSEQ multiplex PCR; TCRdb's copy keeps in-frame clones and lacks some. The data contain 160,000 or so clones, about 88% of them singletons. The data were taken from a study of lymphopenia after photon versus proton radiotherapy. Study-level points and caveats: Proton therapy kept repertoires fairly stable, unlike photons, which gained effector/memory cells. Better survival with proton therapy was suggested as possible, not demonstrated. Post-nadir diversity loss with photons came from oligoclonal expansion, particularly CD8+ Temra cells.

The germline V gene has CDR1 SGHDN and CDR2 FVKESK. The CDR3 extends over 11 amino acids. V lost 4 bases to trimming and J lost 6 bases, with 6 bases between them. The sample consisted of peripheral blood, taken from a patient treated with photon-based radiotherapy. The chain has TRBV14 and TRBJ1-1; D gene unclear. This clonotype was obtained from a man between 45 and 60 years old with gastric cancer. CDR3 nucleotides: TGTGCCAGCAGCCTGAGGGCTGAAGCTTTCTTT. It codes for CASSLRAEAFF.